This T cell receptor beta chain originates from a study of vaccination and CD4 T cells after COVID-19. Study at large: Six men and four women formed the convalescents, two being Hispanic. Post-vaccine specimens were obtained a median roughly 74 days after dose two (range 14 to 241).

Details on this clonotype: Its antigen remains unidentified.

The study sequenced cultured CD4+ T cell DNA using the Oncomine TCR Beta short-read assay. Each CDR3 protein gets one entry after TCRdb re-called the PCR reads with MiXCR. The data show 10,000 or so distinct CDR3 sequences, about 66% seen once. CDR1 is MNHNS, CDR2 SASEGT, per germline. The V segment lost 8 bases and the J segment 8 bases; nucleotides outside the gene matches: 3. The CDR3 covers 11 residues. Treatment: roughly nine-day PBMC culture with coronavirus spike peptide pools or control peptides (ViraFEST assay). The receptor's source is a human donor who had recovered from COVID-19. The chain carries TRBV6-1 and TRBJ2-1; 7 nucleotides line up with TRBD1. The sample consisted of CD4+ T cells from blood, cultured in vitro. The CDR3 protein is CASYRGDEQFF. The CDR3, as DNA: TGTGCCAGCTACAGGGGCGATGAGCAGTTCTTC.